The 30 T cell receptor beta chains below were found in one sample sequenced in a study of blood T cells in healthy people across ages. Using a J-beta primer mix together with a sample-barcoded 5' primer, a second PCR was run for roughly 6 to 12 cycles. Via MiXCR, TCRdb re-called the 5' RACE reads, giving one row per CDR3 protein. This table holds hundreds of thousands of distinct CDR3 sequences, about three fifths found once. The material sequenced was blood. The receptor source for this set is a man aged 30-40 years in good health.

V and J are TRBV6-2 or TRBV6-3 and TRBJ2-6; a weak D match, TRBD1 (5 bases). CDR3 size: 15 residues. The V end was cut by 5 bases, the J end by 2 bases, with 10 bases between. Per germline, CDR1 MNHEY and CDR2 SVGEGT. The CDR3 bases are TGTGCCAGCAGTCGAGGACACACTGGGGCCAACGTCCTGACTTTC. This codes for CASSRGHTGANVLTF.

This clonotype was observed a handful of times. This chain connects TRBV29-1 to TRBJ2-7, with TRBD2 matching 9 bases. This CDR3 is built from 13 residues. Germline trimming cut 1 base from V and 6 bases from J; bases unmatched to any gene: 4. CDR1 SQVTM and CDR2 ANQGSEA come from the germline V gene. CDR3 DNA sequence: TGCAGCGTTGAAGGGACTAGCGAAAGCGAGCAGTACTTC. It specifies CSVEGTSESEQYF.

The CDR3 nucleotides read TGCAGTGCTAGAGATCGCAATGAGCAGTTCTTC. Protein: CSARDRNEQFF. J is TRBJ2-1 and V is TRBV20-1; D gene unclear. The CDR3 is 11 residues long. CDR1 DFQATT and CDR2 SNEGSKA come from the germline V gene (reference sequence). V gave up 0 bases and J gave up 6 bases, with 3 bases separating them.

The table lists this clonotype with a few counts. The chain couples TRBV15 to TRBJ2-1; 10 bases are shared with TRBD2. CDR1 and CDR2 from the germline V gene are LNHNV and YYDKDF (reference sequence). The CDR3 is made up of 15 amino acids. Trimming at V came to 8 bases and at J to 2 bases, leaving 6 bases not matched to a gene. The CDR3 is CATGSGGPTYNEQFF. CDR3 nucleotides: TGTGCCACCGGTAGCGGGGGGCCAACCTACAATGAGCAGTTCTTC.

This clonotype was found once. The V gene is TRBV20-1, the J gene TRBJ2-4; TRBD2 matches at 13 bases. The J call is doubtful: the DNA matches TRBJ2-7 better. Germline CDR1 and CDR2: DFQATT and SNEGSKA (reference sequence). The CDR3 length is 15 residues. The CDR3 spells CRAVGLAGVSYEQYF. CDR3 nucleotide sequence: TGCAGGGCGGTTGGACTAGCGGGGGTGAGCTACGAGCAGTACTTC.

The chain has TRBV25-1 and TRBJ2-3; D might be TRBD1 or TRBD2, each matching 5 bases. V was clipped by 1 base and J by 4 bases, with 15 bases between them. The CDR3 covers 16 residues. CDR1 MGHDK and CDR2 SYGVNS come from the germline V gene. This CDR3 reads CASSEWGRRHADTQYF. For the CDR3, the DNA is TGTGCCAGCAGTGAATGGGGCAGGAGGCACGCAGATACGCAGTATTTT.

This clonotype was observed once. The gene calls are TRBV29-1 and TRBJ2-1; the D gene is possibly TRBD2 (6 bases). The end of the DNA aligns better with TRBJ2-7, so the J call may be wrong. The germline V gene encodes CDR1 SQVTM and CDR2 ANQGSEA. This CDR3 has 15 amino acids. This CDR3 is CSVDGSRSSYNEQYF. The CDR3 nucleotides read TGCAGCGTTGACGGGAGCAGGAGCTCCTACAATGAGCAGTACTTC.

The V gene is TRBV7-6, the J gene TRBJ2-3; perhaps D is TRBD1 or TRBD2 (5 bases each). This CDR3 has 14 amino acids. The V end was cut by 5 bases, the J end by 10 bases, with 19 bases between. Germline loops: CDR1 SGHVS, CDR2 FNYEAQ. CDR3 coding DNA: TGTGCCAGCAGCCTGGGGGAAAGCTCAAGAGCGCAGTATTTT. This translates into CASSLGESSRAQYF.

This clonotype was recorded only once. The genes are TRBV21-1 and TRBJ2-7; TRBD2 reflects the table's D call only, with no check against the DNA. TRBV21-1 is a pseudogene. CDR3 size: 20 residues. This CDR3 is CASSKAGTSGANHRTYEQYF. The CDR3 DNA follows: TGTGCCAGCAGCAAAGCCGGGACTAGCGGGGCCAATCATAGAACCTACGAGCAGTACTTC.

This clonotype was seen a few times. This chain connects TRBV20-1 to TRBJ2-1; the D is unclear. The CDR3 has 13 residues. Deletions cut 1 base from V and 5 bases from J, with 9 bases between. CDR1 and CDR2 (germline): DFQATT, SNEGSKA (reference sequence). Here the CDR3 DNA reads TGCAGTGCTAGAGTGTCGAGAGACAATGAGCAGTTCTTC. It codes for CSARVSRDNEQFF.

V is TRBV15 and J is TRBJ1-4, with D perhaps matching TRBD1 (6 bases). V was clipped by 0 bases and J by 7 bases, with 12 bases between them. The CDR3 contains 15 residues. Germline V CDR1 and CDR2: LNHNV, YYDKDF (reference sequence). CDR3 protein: CATSRDGGASEKLFF. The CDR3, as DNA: TGTGCCACCAGCAGAGATGGGGGGGCGAGTGAAAAACTGTTTTTT.

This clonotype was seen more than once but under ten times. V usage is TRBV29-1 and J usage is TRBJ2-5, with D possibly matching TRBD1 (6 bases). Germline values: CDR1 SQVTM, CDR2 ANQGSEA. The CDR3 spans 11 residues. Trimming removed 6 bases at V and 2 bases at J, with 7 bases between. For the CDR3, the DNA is TGCAGCGTAGGACAGCAAGAGACCCAGTACTTC. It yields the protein CSVGQQETQYF.

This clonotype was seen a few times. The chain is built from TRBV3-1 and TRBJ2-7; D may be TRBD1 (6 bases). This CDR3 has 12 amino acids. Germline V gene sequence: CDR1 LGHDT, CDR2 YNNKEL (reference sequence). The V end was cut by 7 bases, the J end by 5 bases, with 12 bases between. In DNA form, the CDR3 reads TGTGCCAGCAACCTACAGGGCCACGAGCAGTACTTC. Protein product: CASNLQGHEQYF.

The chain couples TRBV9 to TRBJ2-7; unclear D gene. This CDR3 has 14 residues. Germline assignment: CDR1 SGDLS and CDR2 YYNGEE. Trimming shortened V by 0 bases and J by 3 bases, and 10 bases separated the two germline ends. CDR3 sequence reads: CASSVGPFLYEQYF. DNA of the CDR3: TGTGCCAGCAGCGTAGGCCCTTTCCTCTACGAGCAGTACTTC. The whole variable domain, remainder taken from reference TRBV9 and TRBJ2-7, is DSGVTQTPKHLITATGQRVTLRCSPRSGDLSVYWYQQSLDQGLQFLIQYYNGEERAKGNILERFSAQQFPDLHSELNLSSLELGDSALYFCASSVGPFLYEQYFGPGTRLTVT.

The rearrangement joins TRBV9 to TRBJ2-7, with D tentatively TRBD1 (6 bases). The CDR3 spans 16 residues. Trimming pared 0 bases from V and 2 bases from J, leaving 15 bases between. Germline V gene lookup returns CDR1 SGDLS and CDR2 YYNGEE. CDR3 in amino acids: CASSVGVWTATYEQYF. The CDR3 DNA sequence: TGTGCCAGCAGCGTAGGGGTTTGGACAGCAACCTACGAGCAGTACTTC. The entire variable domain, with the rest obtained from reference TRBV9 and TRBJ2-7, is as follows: DSGVTQTPKHLITATGQRVTLRCSPRSGDLSVYWYQQSLDQGLQFLIQYYNGEERAKGNILERFSAQQFPDLHSELNLSSLELGDSALYFCASSVGVWTATYEQYFGPGTRLTVT.

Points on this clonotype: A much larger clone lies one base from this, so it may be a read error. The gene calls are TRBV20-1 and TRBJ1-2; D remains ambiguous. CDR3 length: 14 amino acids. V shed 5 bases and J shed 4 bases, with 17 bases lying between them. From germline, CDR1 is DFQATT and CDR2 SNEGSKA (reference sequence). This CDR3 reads CSAYLGRTTYGYTF. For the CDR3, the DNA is TGCAGTGCTTACCTAGGGAGGACCACCTATGGCTACACCTTC.

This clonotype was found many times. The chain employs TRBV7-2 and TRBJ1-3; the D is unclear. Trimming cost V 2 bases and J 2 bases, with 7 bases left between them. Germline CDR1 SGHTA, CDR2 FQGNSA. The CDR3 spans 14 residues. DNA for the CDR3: TGTGCCAGCAGCTTACAGGCCCCTGGAAACACCATATATTTT. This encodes CASSLQAPGNTIYF.

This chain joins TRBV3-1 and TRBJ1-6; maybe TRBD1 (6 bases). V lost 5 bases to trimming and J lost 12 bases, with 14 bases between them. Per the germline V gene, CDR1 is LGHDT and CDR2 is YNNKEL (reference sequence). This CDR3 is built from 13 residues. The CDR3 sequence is CASSAGYREPLHF. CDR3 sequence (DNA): TGTGCCAGCAGCGCCGGATACAGGGAACCCCTCCACTTT.

The CDR3 nucleotides read TGTGCCAGCAGCTTCCGGCGGGAACCAGAGACCCAGTACTTC. Protein: CASSFRREPETQYF. The chain combines TRBV7-2 with TRBJ2-5; a possible D gene is TRBD2 (6 bases). Trimming removed 3 bases from V and 4 bases from J, with 12 bases in between. This CDR3 region has 14 residues. Germline lookup yields CDR1 SGHTA and CDR2 FQGNSA.

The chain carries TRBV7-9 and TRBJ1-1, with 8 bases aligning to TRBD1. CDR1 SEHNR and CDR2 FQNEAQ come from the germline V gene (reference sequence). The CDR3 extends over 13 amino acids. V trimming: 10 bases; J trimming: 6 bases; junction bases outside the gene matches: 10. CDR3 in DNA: TGTGCCACCGGGGACAGGAGTTTTGCTGAAGCTTTCTTT. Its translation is CATGDRSFAEAFF.

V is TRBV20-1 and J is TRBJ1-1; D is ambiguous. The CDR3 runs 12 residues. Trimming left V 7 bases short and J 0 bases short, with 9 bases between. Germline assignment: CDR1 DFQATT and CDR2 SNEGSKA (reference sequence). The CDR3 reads CSGGWMNTEAFF. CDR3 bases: TGCAGTGGGGGATGGATGAACACTGAAGCTTTCTTT.

CDR3 DNA sequence: TGTGCCAGCAGTGCCGGGACGGACTCAACTAATGAAAAACTGTTTTTT. It encodes CASSAGTDSTNEKLFF. The chain employs TRBV2 and TRBJ1-4; perhaps TRBD1 as D (5 bases). This CDR3 is 16 amino acids long. V lost 4 bases to trimming and J lost 0 bases, with 12 bases between them. From germline, CDR1 is SNHLY and CDR2 FYNNEI.

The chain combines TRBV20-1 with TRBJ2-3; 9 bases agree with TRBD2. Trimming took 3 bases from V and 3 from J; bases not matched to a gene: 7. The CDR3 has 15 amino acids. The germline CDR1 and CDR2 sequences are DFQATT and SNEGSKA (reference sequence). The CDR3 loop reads CSASSLSGRTDTQYF. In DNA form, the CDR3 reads TGCAGTGCTAGCTCTCTTAGCGGGAGAACAGATACGCAGTATTTT.

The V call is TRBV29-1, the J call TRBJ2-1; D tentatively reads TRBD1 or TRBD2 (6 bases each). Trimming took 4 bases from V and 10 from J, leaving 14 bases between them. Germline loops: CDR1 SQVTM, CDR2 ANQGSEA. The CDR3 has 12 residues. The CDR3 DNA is TGCAGCGTTGCTCCGGGGGCTGGAGAGCAGTTCTTC. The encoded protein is CSVAPGAGEQFF.

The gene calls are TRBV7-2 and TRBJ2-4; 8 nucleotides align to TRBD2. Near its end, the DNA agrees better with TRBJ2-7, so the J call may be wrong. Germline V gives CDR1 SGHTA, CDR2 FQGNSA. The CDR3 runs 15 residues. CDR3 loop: CASSAGAGGKHEQYF. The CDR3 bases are TGTGCCAGCAGCGCAGGGGCGGGAGGAAAGCACGAGCAGTACTTC.

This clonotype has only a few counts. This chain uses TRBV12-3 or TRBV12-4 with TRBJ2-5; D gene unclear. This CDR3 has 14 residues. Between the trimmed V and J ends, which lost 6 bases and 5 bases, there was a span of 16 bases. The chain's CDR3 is CASSHDIPVETQYF. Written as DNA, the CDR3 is TGTGCCAGCAGCCATGACATCCCCGTGGAGACCCAGTACTTC.

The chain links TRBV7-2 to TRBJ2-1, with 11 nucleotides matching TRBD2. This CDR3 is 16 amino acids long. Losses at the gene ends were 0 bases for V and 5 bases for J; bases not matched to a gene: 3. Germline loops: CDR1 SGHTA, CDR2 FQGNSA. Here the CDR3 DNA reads TGTGCCAGCAGCTTAGCGATAGCGGGAGGGAACAATGAGCAGTTCTTC. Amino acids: CASSLAIAGGNNEQFF.

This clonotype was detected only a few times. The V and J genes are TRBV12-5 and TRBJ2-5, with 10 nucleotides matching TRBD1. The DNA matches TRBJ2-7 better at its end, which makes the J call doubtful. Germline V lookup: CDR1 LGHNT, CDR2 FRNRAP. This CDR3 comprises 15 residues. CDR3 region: CASTLPGQGAYEQYF. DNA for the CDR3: TGTGCTAGTACCCTTCCCGGACAGGGGGCCTACGAGCAGTACTTC.

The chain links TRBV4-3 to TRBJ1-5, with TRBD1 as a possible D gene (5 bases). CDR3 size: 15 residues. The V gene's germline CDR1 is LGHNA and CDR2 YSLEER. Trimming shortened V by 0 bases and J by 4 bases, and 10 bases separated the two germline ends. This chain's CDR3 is CASSQDRGANQPQHF. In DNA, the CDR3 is TGCGCCAGCAGCCAAGATAGGGGCGCGAATCAGCCCCAGCATTTT.

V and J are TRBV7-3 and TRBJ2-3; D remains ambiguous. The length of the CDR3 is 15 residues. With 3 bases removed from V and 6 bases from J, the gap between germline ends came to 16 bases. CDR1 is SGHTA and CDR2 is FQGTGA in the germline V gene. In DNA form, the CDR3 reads TGTGCCAGCAGCTTGCGCGCTCTTGGACCCGATACGCAGTATTTT. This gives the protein CASSLRALGPDTQYF.